This T cell receptor (beta chain) was sequenced for a study of blood T cell repertoires in COVID-19 (dated by TCRdb to 2018 to 2021). Some background on the complete study: Samples from collaborators originated in the United States, Italy and Spain and spanned both the acute and convalescent phases of COVID-19. Where available, HLA class I and class II types were obtained from metadata supplied by the sample provider rather than from assay-based typing. The repertoires were released in a freely available public database meant as a resource for research on the immune response to SARS-CoV-2. Sample metadata almost always included a de-identified subject ID, COVID-19 status, age in years and sex. The material from the prospective study consisted of cDNA or gDNA derived from T cells, B-cell-depleted T cells, or PBMCs. Samples were obtained from the ongoing ImmuneRACE study (first 160 participants) and from over 1,000 subjects provided by 6 global collaborators. Deeply sampled blood TCRbeta repertoires from subjects exposed to, actively infected with, or recovered from COVID-19 were included in the dataset. The study at large found these results: The quantity of clinical and demographic metadata differed by source and by participant and was supplied without curation.

A remark on this clone: Which antigen it targets is not known. No base quality information exists; no much larger clone differs at one position.

The collaborating institutions used their own protocols to collect whole blood in K2EDTA tubes. For TCRbeta analysis, collaborators shipped samples as frozen whole blood, isolated PBMCs, or DNA extracted from either of those sample types. For CDR1 and CDR2, the germline V gene (reference sequence) lists SGHNT and YYREEE. V ends up 3 bases short and J 6 bases short, with an unmatched junction base count of 9. Its CDR3 holds 15 amino acids, cysteine through phenylalanine. Solely the CDR3 DNA is kept, with 45 bases framed from the first base. TCRbeta CDR3 regions were amplified from genomic DNA using the immunoSEQ Assay, a bias-controlled multiplex PCR. The original pipeline was this. The number of nucleated cells in each sample was estimated by amplification of reference gene primers within the assay. To quantify the absolute abundance of each unique TCRbeta CDR3 rearrangement, sequence reads were collapsed and filtered. For each sample, productive Simpson clonality was calculated as the square root of Simpson's diversity index across productive rearrangements. This is the immuneACCESS table as TCRdb keeps it, with only in-frame sequences that have V and J called. A part of the clones is gone; compared with another copy, unresolved V genes explain less than half, and the rest is unexplained. D and trimming were read from the DNA, whereas the V and J calls and clone size are those reported in that table. For this sample the table gives tens of thousands of clones, of which roughly nine tenths were detected only once. Jointly, the top ten make up roughly 1.3% of the sample.

In this chain, TRBV5-4 is recombined with TRBJ2-1, and TRBD2 matches 7 of the central bases. This receptor was identified in a man aged 60-69 years with acute or convalescent COVID-19. Sequencing was performed on peripheral blood. The CDR3 corresponds to CASSSALAVGNEQFF. The DNA sequence follows: TGTGCCAGCAGCTCCGCCCTAGCGGTGGGCAATGAGCAGTTCTTC.